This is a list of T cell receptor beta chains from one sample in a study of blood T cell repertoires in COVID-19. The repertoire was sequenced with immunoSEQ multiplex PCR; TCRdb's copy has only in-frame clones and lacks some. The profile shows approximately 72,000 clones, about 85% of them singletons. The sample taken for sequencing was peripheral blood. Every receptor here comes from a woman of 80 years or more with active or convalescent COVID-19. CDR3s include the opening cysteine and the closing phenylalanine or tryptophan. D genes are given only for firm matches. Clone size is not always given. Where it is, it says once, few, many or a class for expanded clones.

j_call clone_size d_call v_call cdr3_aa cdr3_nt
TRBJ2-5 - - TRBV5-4 CASSLNVDSKETQYF TGTGCCAGCAGCTTGAACGTCGACAGCAAAGAGACCCAGTACTTC
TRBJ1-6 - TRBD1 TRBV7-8 CASRSRDSRNSPLHF TGTGCCAGCAGGTCTCGGGACAGCCGTAATTCACCCCTCCACTTT
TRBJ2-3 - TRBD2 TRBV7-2 CASSRSLAADTQYF TGTGCCAGCAGCCGTTCCCTAGCGGCAGATACGCAGTATTTT
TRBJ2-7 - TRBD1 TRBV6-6 CASRETGTGGAYEQYF TGTGCCAGCAGGGAGACCGGGACAGGGGGCGCCTACGAGCAGTACTTC
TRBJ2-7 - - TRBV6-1 CASSEAPVGRVSYEQYF TGTGCCAGCAGTGAAGCGCCGGTGGGCAGGGTCTCCTACGAGCAGTACTTC
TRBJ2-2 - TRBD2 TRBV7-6 CASRASGAPRSTGELFF TGTGCCAGCCGGGCTAGCGGGGCCCCCAGGTCCACCGGGGAGCTGTTTTTT
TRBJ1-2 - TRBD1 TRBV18 CASSPTDRADGYTF TGTGCCAGCTCACCGACGGACAGGGCAGATGGCTACACCTTC
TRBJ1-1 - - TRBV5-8 CASRKTGSNTEAFF TGTGCCAGCAGAAAGACGGGATCGAACACTGAAGCTTTCTTT
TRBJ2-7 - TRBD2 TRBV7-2 CASSLVAGELGEQYF TGTGCCAGCAGCTTAGTAGCGGGGGAGCTGGGGGAGCAGTACTTC
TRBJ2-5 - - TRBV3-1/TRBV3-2 CASGRGPQETQYF TGTGCCAGCGGCAGGGGCCCACAAGAGACCCAGTACTTC
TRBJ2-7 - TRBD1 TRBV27 CASMVGTASFYEQYF TGTGCCAGCATGGTCGGGACAGCTAGTTTCTACGAGCAGTACTTC
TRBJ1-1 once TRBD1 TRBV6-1 CASSEVLAGGTNTEAFF TGTGCCAGCAGTGAAGTATTGGCAGGGGGCACGAACACTGAAGCTTTCTTT
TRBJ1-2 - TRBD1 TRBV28 CASSLGRDRPNYGYTF TGTGCCAGCAGTTTAGGGAGGGACAGGCCAAACTATGGCTACACCTTC
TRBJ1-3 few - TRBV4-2 CASSQVAGTIYF TGTGCCAGCAGCCAAGTTGCGGGCACCATATATTTT
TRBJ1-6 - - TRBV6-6 CASSSTALHF TGTGCCAGCAGCTCTACCGCCCTCCACTTT
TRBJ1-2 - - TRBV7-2 CASSFVGVGYYGYTF TGTGCCAGCAGCTTTGTCGGGGTGGGCTACTATGGCTACACCTTC
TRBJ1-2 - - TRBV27 CASTHRGEDHGYTF TGTGCCAGCACCCATCGGGGGGAGGACCATGGCTACACCTTC
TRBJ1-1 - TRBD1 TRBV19 CASSQWGQLNTEAFF TGTGCCAGTAGTCAGTGGGGACAGTTGAACACTGAAGCTTTCTTT
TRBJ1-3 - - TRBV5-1 CASSRTPGDRNSGNTIYF TGCGCCAGCAGCCGGACTCCGGGAGATCGCAACTCTGGAAACACCATATATTTT
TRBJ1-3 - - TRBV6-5 CASSYSQGANTIYF TGTGCCAGCAGTTACTCCCAAGGGGCAAACACCATATATTTT
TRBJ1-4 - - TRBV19 CASSPSRGFTNEKLFF TGTGCCAGTAGTCCATCGAGGGGGTTTACTAATGAAAAACTGTTTTTT
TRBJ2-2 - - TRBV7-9 CASSLTDPTTGELFF TGTGCCAGCAGCTTGACAGACCCAACAACCGGGGAGCTGTTTTTT
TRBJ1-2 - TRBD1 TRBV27 CASSPGQGVSLDGYTF TGTGCCAGCAGTCCGGGACAGGGTGTATCGTTGGATGGCTACACCTTC
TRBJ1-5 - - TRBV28 CATSPGQNHQPQHF TGTGCCACCTCACCGGGTCAGAACCATCAGCCCCAGCATTTT
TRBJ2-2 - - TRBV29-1 CSALNLTVNTGELFF TGCAGCGCTCTAAACCTGACAGTGAACACCGGGGAGCTGTTTTTT
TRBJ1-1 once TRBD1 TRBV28 CASSYRGRRTEAFF TGTGCCAGCAGCTACAGGGGGCGGCGGACTGAAGCTTTCTTT
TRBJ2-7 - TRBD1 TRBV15 CATSRARTGDYEQYF TGTGCCACCAGCAGAGCGAGGACAGGAGATTACGAGCAGTACTTC
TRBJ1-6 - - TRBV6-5 CASSYWQGTISPLHF TGTGCCAGCAGTTATTGGCAGGGGACGATTTCACCCCTCCACTTT
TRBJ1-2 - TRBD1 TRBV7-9 CASSLGQLNYGYTF TGTGCCAGCAGCTTGGGACAGCTAAACTATGGCTACACCTTC
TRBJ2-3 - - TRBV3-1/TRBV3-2 CASSQTATTDTQYF TGTGCCAGCAGCCAAACAGCCACCACAGATACGCAGTATTTT
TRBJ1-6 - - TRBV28 CASGGSGADSYNSPLHF TGTGCCAGCGGAGGGAGCGGGGCGGACTCCTATAATTCACCCCTCCACTTT
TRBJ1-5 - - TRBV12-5 CASGIRGPENQPQHF TGTGCTAGTGGTATAAGGGGCCCCGAGAATCAGCCCCAGCATTTT
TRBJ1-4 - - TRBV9 CASSDPVESTDNEKLFF TGTGCCAGCAGCGATCCTGTGGAGTCGACGGATAATGAAAAACTGTTTTTT
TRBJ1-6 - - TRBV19 CASSMGAGDSPLHF TGTGCCAGTAGTATGGGGGCAGGGGATTCACCCCTCCACTTT
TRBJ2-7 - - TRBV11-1 CASSLDRAYEQYF TGTGCCAGCAGCTTAGACAGGGCCTACGAGCAGTACTTC
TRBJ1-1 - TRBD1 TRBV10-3 CAIRGQTNTEAFF TGTGCCATCCGGGGACAGACGAACACTGAAGCTTTCTTT
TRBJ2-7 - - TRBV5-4 CASSLRGIYEQYF TGTGCCAGCAGCTTGAGGGGGATCTACGAGCAGTACTTC
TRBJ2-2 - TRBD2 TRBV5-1 CASSSGRGSGDLLNTGELFF TGCGCCAGCAGCTCGGGTCGGGGTAGCGGGGACCTATTGAACACCGGGGAGCTGTTTTTT
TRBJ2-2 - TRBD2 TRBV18 CASSPGIERGTELFF TGTGCCAGCTCACCAGGCATCGAGCGGGGGACGGAGCTGTTTTTT
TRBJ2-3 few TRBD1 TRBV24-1 CATSGGQTFTDTQYF TGTGCCACCAGTGGGGGACAGACCTTCACAGATACGCAGTATTTT
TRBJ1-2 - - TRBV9 CASSVQTGSSYGYTF TGTGCCAGCAGCGTGCAGACAGGCTCCTCTTATGGCTACACCTTC
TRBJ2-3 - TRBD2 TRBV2 CASSYGTRSDTQYF TGTGCCAGCAGTTACGGGACTAGATCAGATACGCAGTATTTT
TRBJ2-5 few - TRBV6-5 CASIGAGETQYF TGTGCCAGCATCGGAGCCGGGGAGACCCAGTACTTC